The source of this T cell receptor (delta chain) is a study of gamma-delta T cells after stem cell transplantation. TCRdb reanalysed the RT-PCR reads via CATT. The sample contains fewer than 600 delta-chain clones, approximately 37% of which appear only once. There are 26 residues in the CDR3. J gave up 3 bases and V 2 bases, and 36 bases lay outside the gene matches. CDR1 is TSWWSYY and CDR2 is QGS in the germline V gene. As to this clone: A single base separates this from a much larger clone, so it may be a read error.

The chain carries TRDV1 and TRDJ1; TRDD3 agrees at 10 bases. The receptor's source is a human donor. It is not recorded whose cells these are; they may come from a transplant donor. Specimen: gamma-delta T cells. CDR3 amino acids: CALGEASWGGSYWGIDSQLYADKLIF. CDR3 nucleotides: TGTGCTCTTGGGGAAGCCAGTTGGGGCGGGTCATACTGGGGGATCGACTCCCAATTGTACGCCGATAAACTCATCTTT.